One T cell receptor beta chain is described in this entry. Patients at the Seattle site were enrolled during active infection and followed longitudinally. In the original processing: Reference gene primer amplification in the assay estimated nucleated cell counts. The data were produced by immunoSEQ multiplex PCR, yet TCRdb's version contains in-frame clones alone and is incomplete. Clone size and the V and J calls come from that table; the DNA yielded D and trimming. The data contain about 310,000 clones, about 90% of them singletons. V trimming: 6 bases; J trimming: 4 bases; junction bases outside the gene matches: 4. Germline values: CDR1 SGHAT, CDR2 FQNNGV. The CDR3 totals 13 residues. The data were taken from a study of blood T cell repertoires in COVID-19. Across the whole study: The United States, Italy and Spain were the sources of the acute and convalescent COVID-19 samples.

The sequence was obtained from a middle-aged woman with COVID-19, enrolled during active disease. The J gene is TRBJ1-2, the V gene TRBV11-2, with 8 bases fitting TRBD1. Specimen: peripheral blood. The DNA of the CDR3 is TGTGCCAGCAGACCAACAGGGGGCTATGGCTACACCTTC. It encodes CASRPTGGYGYTF. The full variable domain, in which reference TRBV11-2 and TRBJ1-2 provide the parts outside the CDR3, is EAGVAQSPRYKIIEKRQSVAFWCNPISGHATLYWYQQILGQGPKLLIQFQNNGVVDDSQLPKDRFSAERLKGVDSTLKIQPAKLEDSAVYLCASRPTGGYGYTFGSGTRLTVV.